Described below is a single T cell receptor (beta chain) sequence and its context. This specimen comes from a study of blood T cell repertoires in COVID-19. Study background: Samples of COVID-19 (acute and convalescent) were obtained from the United States, Italy and Spain. The cDNA or gDNA used as material had been derived from T cells, B-cell-depleted T cells, or PBMCs.

Trimming stripped 5 bases from V and 2 bases from J, with 7 bases between. The V gene's germline CDR1 is SEHNR and CDR2 FQNEAQ (reference sequence). This CDR3 is built from 13 residues. Method: immunoSEQ multiplex PCR; TCRdb's copy keeps in-frame clones and lacks some. Counted here are approximately 260,000 clones, roughly nine tenths occurring once; the ten biggest clones make up 7.2%. This chain joins TRBV7-9 and TRBJ1-3, with D hard to call. The clonotype originates from a man in his sixties who had recovered from COVID-19. The sample taken for sequencing was peripheral blood. The CDR3 protein is CASSPQAGNTIYF. CDR3 nucleotide sequence: TGTGCCAGCAGCCCCCAGGCTGGAAACACCATATATTTT. Full variable domain (rest looked up from reference TRBV7-9 and TRBJ1-3): DTGVSQNPRHKITKRGQNVTFRCDPISEHNRLYWYRQTLGQGPEFLTYFQNEAQLEKSRLLSDRFSAERPKGSFSTLEIQRTEQGDSAMYLCASSPQAGNTIYFGEGSWLTVV.